Shown below are 9 T cell receptor beta chains from a single sample sequenced in a study of blood T cell repertoires in COVID-19. Repertoires were generated with immunoSEQ multiplex PCR, while TCRdb's copy carries only in-frame clones and drops some. The sample shows 150,000 or so clones, 80% of them seen only once. The source material was PBMCs or T cells enriched from blood (not recorded which). All receptors derive from a middle-aged man who had recovered from COVID-19.

There are many counts of this clone. This chain links TRBV5-1 with TRBJ1-6; 10 nucleotides line up with TRBD1. This CDR3 is 16 amino acids long. Looked up from germline, CDR1 is SGHRS and CDR2 is YFSETQ. Trimming cost V 4 bases and J 9 bases; bases outside gene matches: 10. This CDR3 is CASSLRGTGDVSPLHF. CDR3 nucleotides: TGCGCCAGCAGCCTAAGGGGGACAGGGGACGTTTCACCCCTCCACTTT.

This clone is a singleton in its sample. The chain carries TRBV6-4 and TRBJ2-3; D is possibly TRBD2 (5 bases). Trimming left V 0 bases short and J 0 bases short, with 10 bases between. The CDR3 is 16 amino acids. CDR1 is MRHNA, CDR2 SNTAGT, per germline. CDR3 sequence: CASSDSPAESTDTQYF. In DNA form, the CDR3 reads TGTGCCAGCAGTGACTCTCCAGCGGAGAGCACAGATACGCAGTATTTT.

The chain links TRBV7-9 to TRBJ1-5; 8 positions agree with TRBD1. Germline V gene data show CDR1 as SEHNR and CDR2 as FQNEAQ (reference sequence). V was pared by 4 bases and J by 3 bases, with 2 bases of the junction left unmatched. The CDR3 covers 14 residues. Here the CDR3 DNA reads TGTGCCAGCAGCTCGACAGGGGTCAATCAGCCCCAGCATTTT. Its protein product is CASSSTGVNQPQHF.

The chain couples TRBV5-5 to TRBJ2-7; 9 bases fit TRBD2. Germline lookup yields CDR1 SGHKS and CDR2 YYEKEE (reference sequence). Trimming cost V 2 bases and J 7 bases; bases outside gene matches: 16. CDR3 length equals 17 residues. This CDR3 reads CASSFGSLSGGVYEQYF. DNA for the CDR3: TGTGCCAGCAGCTTTGGAAGCCTTAGCGGGGGAGTCTATGAGCAGTACTTC.

This clone was picked up a small number of times. The V and J genes are TRBV5-4 and TRBJ2-3; a weak D match, TRBD1 (5 bases). V was trimmed by 4 bases and J by 2 bases, leaving 20 bases between them. CDR3 length equals 17 residues. Per germline, CDR1 SGHNT and CDR2 YYREEE (reference sequence). CDR3 DNA sequence: TGTGCCAGCAGCCCTTATATGTCACGACAGCTCACAGATACGCAGTATTTT. It is translated as CASSPYMSRQLTDTQYF.

The chain couples TRBV9 to TRBJ2-1, with D hard to call. The CDR3 runs to 16 residues. CDR1 is SGDLS and CDR2 is YYNGEE in the germline V gene. The ends were cut back, 0 bases at V and 0 bases at J, with 10 bases in the middle. The CDR3, as DNA: TGTGCCAGCAGCGTAGTGGGCAGTAGCTCCTACAATGAGCAGTTCTTC. As protein: CASSVVGSSSYNEQFF.

The chain recombines TRBV29-1 with TRBJ2-1; TRBD2 agrees at 8 bases. Trimming removed 4 bases from V and 7 bases from J; junction bases left unmatched: 15. The germline V gene encodes CDR1 SQVTM and CDR2 ANQGSEA. This CDR3 has 16 residues. The CDR3 protein is CSVVMWVAGSRNEQFF. CDR3 in DNA: TGCAGCGTTGTGATGTGGGTAGCGGGGTCTAGGAATGAGCAGTTCTTC.

This chain joins TRBV2 and TRBJ1-5; D unresolved. Per the germline V gene, CDR1 is SNHLY and CDR2 is FYNNEI. With 6 bases removed from V and 3 bases from J, the gap between germline ends came to 9 bases. The CDR3 is made up of 13 amino acids. The CDR3 sequence: CASSGRDNQPQHF. The CDR3 nucleotides read TGTGCCAGCAGCGGGAGGGACAATCAGCCCCAGCATTTT.

The chain couples TRBV6-5 to TRBJ2-3; tentatively, D is TRBD2 (5 bases). Per the germline V gene, CDR1 is MNHEY and CDR2 is SVGAGI. The CDR3 contains 13 residues. V lost 7 bases and J lost 7, with 15 bases in between. For the CDR3, the DNA is TGTGCCAGCACGGTACCCGGGGTCAATACGCAGTATTTT. Protein sequence: CASTVPGVNTQYF.